These 32 T cell receptor beta chains came from one sample sequenced in a study of blood T cell repertoires in COVID-19. Produced via immunoSEQ multiplex PCR; TCRdb's table is partial and in-frame only. Of under 300,000 clones listed, around 84% are singletons. Sequencing was done on a sample of peripheral blood. All receptors derive from a middle-aged woman who had recovered from COVID-19.

The genes are TRBV7-9 and TRBJ2-5; 9 nucleotides agree with TRBD1. CDR3 length: 12 residues. V lost 7 bases, J lost 6 bases, and 3 bases stayed unmatched. Germline lookup yields CDR1 SEHNR and CDR2 FQNEAQ (reference sequence). The CDR3, as DNA: TGTGCCAGCACCGGACAGGGGAAGACCCAGTACTTC. This codes for CASTGQGKTQYF.

This clone appeared a single time. The CDR3 coding sequence is TGTGCCAGCAGTCCGGACACAGGCTCTGGAAACACCATATATTTT. Protein product: CASSPDTGSGNTIYF. The chain couples TRBV28 to TRBJ1-3; D might be TRBD1 (5 bases). The V end lost 5 bases, the J end lost 0 bases, and 11 bases lay between the germline ends. CDR3 length equals 15 residues. The germline CDR1 and CDR2 sequences are MDHEN and SYDVKM.

The J gene is TRBJ1-2, the V gene TRBV5-6; 7 bases agree with TRBD1. The CDR3 extends over 13 amino acids. The ends lost 4 bases at V and 2 bases at J; junction bases unmatched: 2. Germline lookup yields CDR1 SGHDT and CDR2 YYEEEE. The CDR3 coding sequence is TGTGCCAGCAGCGGGACAGCGAACTATGGCTACACCTTC. Its translation is CASSGTANYGYTF. Based on the CDR3 plus reference TRBV5-6 and TRBJ1-2, the full variable domain is DAGVTQSPTHLIKTRGQQVTLRCSPKSGHDTVSWYQQALGQGPQFIFQYYEEEERQRGNFPDRFSGHQFPNYSSELNVNALLLGDSALYLCASSGTANYGYTFGSGTRLTVV.

The chain uses TRBV7-6 and TRBJ2-1, with a tentative D call TRBD2 (6 bases). Germline V gene sequence: CDR1 SGHVS, CDR2 FNYEAQ. With 5 bases removed from V and 0 bases from J, the gap between germline ends came to 23 bases. The CDR3 totals 19 residues. In DNA form, the CDR3 reads TGTGCCAGCAGCCGACCCCGGGGGTCCCTTCTTAGCTCCTACAATGAGCAGTTCTTC. Translated: CASSRPRGSLLSSYNEQFF.

This sequence joins TRBV7-9 and TRBJ1-1; perhaps TRBD1 as D (5 bases). The CDR3 spans 13 residues. The germline V gene encodes CDR1 SEHNR and CDR2 FQNEAQ (reference sequence). Trimming cost V 3 bases and J 5 bases, with 10 bases left between them. Here the CDR3 reads CASSLTVATEAFF. The CDR3 DNA is TGTGCCAGCAGCTTGACAGTAGCAACTGAAGCTTTCTTT.

The rearrangement links TRBV3-1 (or the pseudogene TRBV3-2) to TRBJ2-3; TRBD1 is a possible D gene (6 bases). From germline, CDR1 is LGHDT and CDR2 YNNKEL (reference sequence). The CDR3 runs 14 residues. Trimming removed 1 base at V and 4 bases at J, with 9 bases between. The CDR3 DNA reads as TGTGCCAGCAGCCAAGGACAGGCGGCAGATACGCAGTATTTT. Its translation is CASSQGQAADTQYF.

This CDR3 reads CASSLAVGDTGELFF. DNA of the CDR3: TGTGCCAGCAGCTTAGCGGTAGGGGACACCGGGGAGCTGTTTTTT. This chain joins TRBV7-9 and TRBJ2-2; TRBD1 might be the D (5 bases). Trimming removed 0 bases at V and 3 bases at J, with 8 bases between. Germline CDR1 is SEHNR and CDR2 is FQNEAQ (reference sequence). The CDR3 has 15 amino acids.

This sequence joins TRBV19 and TRBJ1-1; 8 positions agree with TRBD1. The V gene's germline CDR1 is LNHDA and CDR2 SQIVND (reference sequence). The CDR3 consists of 16 residues. With 3 bases clipped from V and 2 bases from J, the junction kept 8 bases outside the gene matches. Here the CDR3 reads CASSIRGLAENTEAFF. Written as DNA, the CDR3 is TGTGCCAGTAGTATCAGGGGGCTGGCGGAAAACACTGAAGCTTTCTTT.

The chain has TRBV9 and TRBJ1-5; 7 bases agree with TRBD1. This CDR3 has 15 amino acids. Per germline, CDR1 SGDLS and CDR2 YYNGEE. Trimming took 3 bases from V and 5 from J; bases not matched to a gene: 8. The CDR3 loop is CASSGGDSTYQPQHF. DNA of the CDR3: TGTGCCAGCAGCGGAGGGGACAGCACATATCAGCCCCAGCATTTT.

The chain combines TRBV5-1 with TRBJ2-2; 7 bases match TRBD1. The germline CDR1 and CDR2 sequences are SGHRS and YFSETQ. This CDR3 spans 14 amino acids. J gave up 3 bases and V 4 bases, and 3 bases lay outside the gene matches. In nucleotides, the CDR3 is TGCGCCAGCAGCGTAGACAGGGACACCGGGGAGCTGTTTTTT. As protein: CASSVDRDTGELFF.

The J gene is TRBJ1-6, the V gene TRBV3-1 (or the pseudogene TRBV3-2); TRBD1 agrees at 9 bases. This CDR3 comprises 16 residues. Germline trimming cut 4 bases from V and 6 bases from J; bases unmatched to any gene: 7. Germline assignment: CDR1 LGHDT and CDR2 YNNKEL (reference sequence). Written as DNA, the CDR3 is TGTGCCAGCAGCCTCTCCGGGACAGGGCTTAATTCACCCCTCCACTTT. It specifies CASSLSGTGLNSPLHF.

The chain joins TRBV28 to TRBJ2-7; the D gene is possibly TRBD1 (6 bases). The CDR3 runs to 14 residues. Germline assignment: CDR1 MDHEN and CDR2 SYDVKM. V lost 3 bases and J 2 bases, leaving 11 bases between the germline ends. The CDR3: CASSFWTAPYEQYF. DNA of the CDR3: TGTGCCAGCAGTTTCTGGACAGCACCCTACGAGCAGTACTTC.

The rearrangement uses TRBV11-2 and TRBJ2-2, with 7 bases that match TRBD1. The CDR3 is made up of 13 amino acids. The ends lost 7 bases at V and 3 bases at J; junction bases unmatched: 2. Germline V gene data show CDR1 as SGHAT and CDR2 as FQNNGV. CDR3 sequence (DNA): TGTGCCAGCAAAGGGGGCTACACCGGGGAGCTGTTTTTT. It yields the protein CASKGGYTGELFF.

The rearrangement joins TRBV24-1 to TRBJ2-3; TRBD2 aligns across 9 bases. The V gene end was trimmed by 5 bases and the J gene end by 0 bases; junction bases not matched to a gene: 5. Germline loops: CDR1 KGHDR, CDR2 SFDVKD. The CDR3 has 16 amino acids. The CDR3 DNA follows: TGTGCCACCAGTGGCGCCCTAGCGGGAAGCACAGATACGCAGTATTTT. Protein sequence: CATSGALAGSTDTQYF.

V and J are TRBV19 and TRBJ2-5; 7 bases match TRBD2. The CDR3 has 14 residues. Germline V gene data show CDR1 as LNHDA and CDR2 as SQIVND (reference sequence). Unmatched junction bases numbered 2, after V lost 3 bases and J lost 1 base. The CDR3 here is CASSMGLFQETQYF. For the CDR3, the DNA is TGTGCCAGTAGTATGGGACTATTCCAAGAGACCCAGTACTTC. Drawing the rest from reference TRBV19 and TRBJ2-5, the complete variable domain is DGGITQSPKYLFRKEGQNVTLSCEQNLNHDAMYWYRQDPGQGLRLIYYSQIVNDFQKGDIAEGYSVSREKKESFPLTVTSAQKNPTAFYLCASSMGLFQETQYFGPGTRLLVL.

The J gene is TRBJ2-7, the V gene TRBV5-1, with D perhaps matching TRBD1 (5 bases). The CDR3 is made up of 15 amino acids. V lost 7 bases, J lost 4 bases, and 21 bases lay in between. Germline-derived CDR1 and CDR2 are SGHRS and YFSETQ. CDR3 loop: CASGRRVLGFYEQYF. Written as DNA, the CDR3 is TGCGCCAGCGGTCGCAGGGTATTGGGGTTTTACGAGCAGTACTTC.

The J gene is TRBJ2-3, the V gene TRBV11-2; D uncertain. The ends were cut back, 4 bases at V and 6 bases at J, with 14 bases in the middle. The CDR3 extends over 14 amino acids. Germline CDR1 SGHAT, CDR2 FQNNGV. The CDR3 DNA sequence: TGTGCCAGCAGCTCTGACTCAAACGGGGATACGCAGTATTTT. The encoded protein is CASSSDSNGDTQYF.

This clone was counted a single time. The chain recombines TRBV18 with TRBJ1-5; D gene ambiguous. Germline CDR1 is KGHSH and CDR2 is LQKENI. The CDR3 is 17 amino acids. Deletions cut 2 bases from V and 0 bases from J, with 14 bases between. CDR3 DNA sequence: TGTGCCAGCTCACCAGCGTCCAGGCGATATAGCAATCAGCCCCAGCATTTT. It encodes CASSPASRRYSNQPQHF.

The chain employs TRBV5-6 and TRBJ1-1; D gene unclear. V gave up 3 bases and J gave up 2 bases, with 14 bases separating them. There are 15 residues in the CDR3. In germline, CDR1 is SGHDT, CDR2 YYEEEE. CDR3 in DNA: TGTGCCAGCAGCTCGACCCTTCAGGCTAACACTGAAGCTTTCTTT. It codes for CASSSTLQANTEAFF.

This clone showed up just once. The V gene is TRBV5-1, the J gene TRBJ2-7; 10 nucleotides line up with TRBD1. The V gene's germline CDR1 is SGHRS and CDR2 YFSETQ. Trimming removed 4 bases from V and 3 bases from J; junction bases left unmatched: 7. This CDR3 is built from 15 residues. CDR3 residues: CASSGGTGVSYEQYF. The CDR3 DNA reads TGCGCCAGCAGCGGGGGGACAGGGGTCAGCTACGAGCAGTACTTC. Drawing the rest from reference TRBV5-1 and TRBJ2-7, the complete variable domain is KAGVTQTPRYLIKTRGQQVTLSCSPISGHRSVSWYQQTPGQGLQFLFEYFSETQRNKGNFPGRFSGRQFSNSRSEMNVSTLELGDSALYLCASSGGTGVSYEQYFGPGTRLTVT.

This chain joins TRBV11-3 and TRBJ1-1, with a tentative D call TRBD1 (5 bases). Germline loops: CDR1 SGHNT, CDR2 YENEEA. There are 13 residues in the CDR3. The germline V and J ends were trimmed by 3 bases and 4 bases, with 9 bases remaining between them. The CDR3 loop is CASSFSRATEAFF. CDR3 sequence (DNA): TGTGCCAGCAGCTTTTCCAGGGCCACTGAAGCTTTCTTT.

The DNA of the CDR3 is TGTGCCAGCAGCTTAGCGGGACAGGGTAGCAATCAGCCCCAGCATTTT. Protein sequence: CASSLAGQGSNQPQHF. The rearrangement joins TRBV7-2 to TRBJ1-5, with TRBD1 identical over 9 bases. The CDR3 covers 16 residues. After removal of 0 bases from V and 0 bases from J, the junction contained 0 bases not matched to a gene. Germline CDR1 SGHTA, CDR2 FQGNSA.

This chain connects TRBV30 to TRBJ1-2; TRBD1 aligns across 7 bases. CDR3 length: 13 amino acids. Per germline, CDR1 GTSNPN and CDR2 SVGIG (reference sequence). Losses at the gene ends were 1 base for V and 5 bases for J; bases not matched to a gene: 4. In DNA form, the CDR3 reads TGTGCCTGGAGTGCCCAGACAGGGTATGGCTACACCTTC. Translation: CAWSAQTGYGYTF.

The genes are TRBV2 and TRBJ2-4; D perhaps matches TRBD1 (6 bases). Trimming stripped 5 bases from V and 3 bases from J, with 11 bases between. This CDR3 is 14 amino acids long. Germline V gene data show CDR1 as SNHLY and CDR2 as FYNNEI. CDR3 in amino acids: CASSKGTSKNIQYF. The DNA of the CDR3 is TGTGCCAGCAGTAAGGGGACAAGCAAAAACATTCAGTACTTC.

For this clone: This same CDR3 is encoded by further DNA sequences in the sample. CDR3 region: CSVNRGTEAFF. Written as DNA, the CDR3 is TGCAGCGTGAACAGGGGGACTGAAGCTTTCTTT. The V call is TRBV29-1, the J call TRBJ1-1; 8 bases fit TRBD1. The V gene's germline CDR1 is SQVTM and CDR2 ANQGSEA. The V and J ends lost 6 bases and 5 bases, in that order; junction bases with no gene match: 2. The CDR3 length is 11 residues.

This chain joins TRBV28 and TRBJ1-6; the D gene is possibly TRBD1 (6 bases). CDR1 and CDR2 from the germline V gene are MDHEN and SYDVKM. CDR3 size: 13 residues. The V end was cut by 7 bases, the J end by 4 bases, with 8 bases between. In DNA form, the CDR3 reads TGTGCCAGCAATCAGGGGTATAATTCACCCCTCCACTTT. It codes for CASNQGYNSPLHF.

The chain recombines TRBV28 with TRBJ2-3, with 8 bases lining up with TRBD1. Per the germline V gene, CDR1 is MDHEN and CDR2 is SYDVKM. V gave up 7 bases and J gave up 5 bases; unmatched junction bases: 8. The CDR3 has 14 residues. The CDR3 sequence is CASMKDRDIDTQYF. CDR3 nucleotides: TGTGCCAGCATGAAGGACAGGGATATAGATACGCAGTATTTT.

CDR3 amino acids: CASSDRGGDTQYF. The DNA for the CDR3 is TGTGCCAGCAGCGACAGGGGGGGAGATACGCAGTATTTT. The chain joins TRBV19 to TRBJ2-3, with 9 bases matching TRBD1. Germline V gene sequence: CDR1 LNHDA, CDR2 SQIVND (reference sequence). The CDR3 spans 13 residues. V shed 9 bases and J 5 bases; nucleotides not matched to a gene: 6.

The chain couples TRBV29-1 to TRBJ2-1; TRBD1 matches at 8 bases. V lost 7 bases, J lost 5 bases, and 7 bases stayed unmatched. CDR1 is SQVTM, CDR2 ANQGSEA, per germline. CDR3 size: 13 residues. CDR3 residues: CSGGDRLNNEQFF. CDR3 bases: TGCAGCGGGGGGGACAGGCTAAACAATGAGCAGTTCTTC.

The chain uses TRBV30 and TRBJ1-2, with 7 bases matching TRBD1. Germline V gene lookup returns CDR1 GTSNPN and CDR2 SVGIG (reference sequence). The junction had 7 bases not matched to a gene; V was cut back by 2 bases and J by 4 bases. The length of the CDR3 is 14 residues. CDR3 coding DNA: TGTGCCTGGAGTAGAGCCAGGGGGATCTATGGCTACACCTTC. It is translated as CAWSRARGIYGYTF. Together with reference TRBV30 and TRBJ1-2, the CDR3 gives the full variable domain: SQTIHQWPATLVQPVGSPLSLECTVEGTSNPNLYWYRQAAGRGLQLLFYSVGIGQISSEVPQNLSASRPQDRQFILSSKKLLLSDSGFYLCAWSRARGIYGYTFGSGTRLTVV.

This chain uses TRBV5-8 with TRBJ1-6, with a weak D call TRBD1 (6 bases). Trimming removed 6 bases from V and 10 bases from J, with 17 bases in between. Germline V CDR1 and CDR2: SGHTS, YDEGEE. This CDR3 is built from 14 residues. CDR3 nucleotides: TGTGCCAGCACCCAGGGGAGATACGGATCACCCCTCCACTTT. Its protein is CASTQGRYGSPLHF.

This rearrangement joins TRBV27 to TRBJ1-2; the match to TRBD1 covers 7 bases. V lost 3 bases, J lost 3 bases, and 1 base stayed unmatched. Germline V CDR1 and CDR2: MNHEY, SMNVEV (reference sequence). The CDR3 loop spans 13 amino acids. The chain's CDR3 is CASSFGTDYGYTF. CDR3 nucleotide sequence: TGTGCCAGCAGTTTCGGGACAGACTATGGCTACACCTTC.